Here is one T cell receptor (beta chain) with its context. Measured with immunoSEQ multiplex PCR; TCRdb has only the in-frame clones, and not every one. The sample records approximately 110,000 clones, approximately 85% being singletons. The source of the sample is a study of blood T cell repertoires in COVID-19. Input material: peripheral blood. The clonotype comes from a man aged 45-60 years with acute or convalescent COVID-19.

The CDR3 is CASRPDRGNSPLHF. The CDR3 nucleotides read TGTGCCAGCAGACCAGACAGGGGAAATTCACCCCTCCACTTT. The rearrangement joins TRBV9 to TRBJ1-6; the match to TRBD1 covers 8 bases. The CDR3 loop spans 14 amino acids. Germline values: CDR1 SGDLS, CDR2 YYNGEE. V lost 5 bases and J lost 7; bases outside the gene matches: 5.